This T cell receptor beta chain was recorded in a study of regulatory T cells in long-lasting Graves disease. Study-wide results and limits: Lower TCR diversity characterized persistent Graves' patients relative to newly diagnosed patients. TRBV28, TRBJ1-2 and TRBJ2-5 were segments that persistent disease favored. Persistent patients shared more public clonotypes (2,741) than new patients (just under 1,000).

This clonotype was picked up many times. Its antigen is as yet unknown. Sequence at one end of the junction differs from germline and may be a read error. Noted time point: persistent/refractory GD, antithyroid drugs over 5 years with positive TRAb. After RNA was extracted from PBMCs, the TCR library was made from it. Blood from the periphery, about 9 milliliters in all, was drawn into EDTA tubes. This CDR3 has 13 residues. Germline V gene data show CDR1 as MNHNS and CDR2 as SASEGT. Building of the TCR beta libraries involved iRepertoire HTBI primers and Arm-PCR of CDR3 regions. Using its own MiXCR run on the multiplex PCR reads, TCRdb lists one record per CDR3 protein. The sample lists 350,000 to 500,000 distinct CDR3 sequences, 21% occurring once.

The rearrangement joins TRBV6-1 to TRBJ2-5; the D is unclear. The material was peripheral blood mononuclear cells (PBMCs), obtained when the disease was refractory, from a patient treated with antithyroid drugs. This TCR derives from a female donor with Graves disease. CDR3 residues: CASSRDTQDTQYF. Written as DNA, the CDR3 is TGTGCCAGCAGCCGCGACACTCAAGATACCCAGTACTTC.